This T cell receptor beta chain was documented in a study of early T cells in non-severe SARS-CoV-2 infection (dated by TCRdb to about 2021). Regarding the complete study: TCR sequencing used bulk RNA from unsorted whole blood, so alpha and beta chains could not be paired. Overall results and qualifications from the work: VDJdb matching was skewed toward anti-spike CD8 responses, so virus-specific expansions were likely underestimated and private and CD4 specificities were missed.

A case-control design nested within a healthcare worker cohort in London, UK, was used, with weekly nasopharyngeal swab PCR tests and blood sampling performed. Healthcare workers were recruited during the week of the UK lockdown, between 23 and 31 March 2020, and followed weekly for up to roughly 15 weeks. According to the germline V gene (reference sequence), CDR1 reads LNHDA and CDR2 reads SQIVND. V loses 6 bases, J loses 7 bases, and the germline ends lie 25 bases apart. There are 16 amino acids in the CDR3, from cysteine to phenylalanine inclusive. Only CDR3 DNA remains: 48 bases, in frame from the first base. As to this clonotype: Its antigen has not been determined. Nothing much larger sits one base from this clone, and base qualities are not available.

The method behind the library was 5' RACE. The sequencer was a NextSeq 500. Unique molecular identifiers were attached to individual cDNA molecules in the TCR library protocol so that sequencing error and PCR bias could be corrected. Both TCR alpha and beta chains were sequenced, and tight co-correlation was observed between alpha and beta sequence abundances in each sample. In the paper's pipeline: Decombinator V4 was used to perform V gene, J gene and CDR3 annotation of TCR sequences. Expanded TCRs were defined as changing significantly between any two time points under a Poisson model with p below 0.0001. TCR abundances were normalised to the total number of TCRs sequenced per sample and expressed as counts per million. TRAV1-2 paired with TRAJ12, TRAJ20 or TRAJ33 defined MAIT TCRs, while TRAV10 paired with TRAJ18 defined iNKT TCRs. VDJdb, accessed 1 November 2021, was searched for CMV, EBV and SARS-CoV-2 annotated TCRs, excluding TCRs annotated for multiple antigens. TCRdb redid the processing of the public reads, applying fastp at Q25 and MiXCR, and retained in-frame beta chains. Records with the same CDR3 protein are collapsed into one entry carrying the most frequent genes and DNA. The V and J calls here are based on TCRdb, not the publication. In all, the sample holds approximately 28,000 distinct CDR3 sequences, and approximately 4.1% of those were seen once. Roughly 6.2% of the sample rests with the top ten.

The receptor comes from an adult who was a healthcare worker with PCR-confirmed SARS-CoV-2 infection or an uninfected control (not recorded which). The V and J genes are TRBV19 and TRBJ2-7; no confident D gene assignment can be made. The specimen was whole blood. CDR3 region: CASRSLQDGASSEQYF. The DNA is TGTGCCAGTAGAAGTCTTCAGGACGGAGCGTCTAGTGAGCAGTACTTC.